These 24 T cell receptor beta chains were sequenced from one sample in a study of siplizumab effects on memory and regulatory T cells. Only in-frame clones appear in the TCRdb table, and some are missing; sequencing was by immunoSEQ multiplex PCR. The sample has approximately 100,000 clones; about 90% are singletons. Sample: non-Treg CD4+ T cells sorted from blood. Every receptor here comes from a human donor in good health.

The CDR3 DNA follows: TGTGCCAGCAGCGCCGAAATAGCGGGAGGAGTGAACATTCAGTACTTC. The encoded protein is CASSAEIAGGVNIQYF. This chain uses TRBV9 with TRBJ2-4; 10 bases match TRBD2. The CDR3 contains 16 residues. The ends lost 3 bases at V and 7 bases at J; junction bases unmatched: 10. Germline-derived CDR1 and CDR2 are SGDLS and YYNGEE.

This clone was recorded once. This rearrangement joins TRBV5-4 to TRBJ2-7; 11 nucleotides line up with TRBD2. Germline V gene lookup returns CDR1 SGHNT and CDR2 YYREEE (reference sequence). V was pared by 4 bases and J by 3 bases, with 6 bases of the junction left unmatched. The CDR3 length is 15 residues. CDR3 loop: CASSGGLAEFYEQYF. The CDR3, as DNA: TGTGCCAGCAGCGGGGGACTAGCGGAATTCTACGAGCAGTACTTC.

V and J are TRBV30 and TRBJ1-6; 9 bases are a match to TRBD1. Germline V CDR1 and CDR2: GTSNPN, SVGIG (reference sequence). With 7 bases clipped from V and 13 bases from J, the junction kept 8 bases outside the gene matches. CDR3 length: 12 residues. The CDR3 DNA sequence: TGTGCCTACAACGACAGGGGGTCTCCCCTCCACTTT. This sequence encodes CAYNDRGSPLHF.

This rearrangement joins TRBV18 to TRBJ2-3; D possibly corresponds to TRBD2 (6 bases). The CDR3 is made up of 15 amino acids. V shed 6 bases and J shed 4 bases, with 17 bases lying between them. CDR1 and CDR2 from the germline V gene are KGHSH and LQKENI. The CDR3 loop reads CASSLRGRIADTQYF. CDR3 bases: TGTGCCAGCTCCCTTAGAGGGAGGATTGCAGATACGCAGTATTTT.

This rearrangement joins TRBV7-8 to TRBJ1-2, with D unresolved. This CDR3 spans 13 amino acids. CDR1 and CDR2 from the germline V gene are SGHVS and FQNEAQ. V was trimmed by 5 bases and J by 8 bases, leaving 15 bases between them. The DNA of the CDR3 is TGTGCCAGCAGCCCCCGGACCGACGAGGGCTACACCTTC. This sequence encodes CASSPRTDEGYTF.

This chain connects TRBV30 to TRBJ1-1, with a tentative D call TRBD1 (5 bases). The V end lost 4 bases, the J end lost 5 bases, and 14 bases lay between the germline ends. CDR1 GTSNPN and CDR2 SVGIG come from the germline V gene (reference sequence). The CDR3 totals 13 residues. Written as DNA, the CDR3 is TGTGCCTGGACCGTGGGGCCGTGGACTGAAGCTTTCTTT. Translating gives CAWTVGPWTEAFF.

V is TRBV5-6 and J is TRBJ2-7; D gene unclear. The CDR3 extends over 12 amino acids. Germline V lookup: CDR1 SGHDT, CDR2 YYEEEE. V was trimmed by 0 bases and J by 3 bases, leaving 4 bases between them. The CDR3 loop is CASSLGGYEQYF. CDR3 sequence (DNA): TGTGCCAGCAGCTTGGGGGGCTACGAGCAGTACTTC. The full variable domain, in which reference TRBV5-6 and TRBJ2-7 provide the parts outside the CDR3, is DAGVTQSPTHLIKTRGQQVTLRCSPKSGHDTVSWYQQALGQGPQFIFQYYEEEERQRGNFPDRFSGHQFPNYSSELNVNALLLGDSALYLCASSLGGYEQYFGPGTRLTVT.

V gene TRBV25-1 combines with J gene TRBJ2-1; D gene uncertain. CDR1 and CDR2 from the germline V gene are MGHDK and SYGVNS. There are 12 residues in the CDR3. The germline V and J ends were trimmed by 2 bases and 5 bases, with 4 bases remaining between them. CDR3 amino acids: CASSEMDNEQFF. In DNA form, the CDR3 reads TGTGCCAGCAGTGAAATGGACAATGAGCAGTTCTTC.

The chain combines TRBV7-6 with TRBJ2-2; a weak D match, TRBD1 (5 bases). The CDR3 runs to 16 residues. The V end lost 2 bases, the J end lost 0 bases, and 10 bases lay between the germline ends. The germline gives CDR1 SGHVS, CDR2 FNYEAQ. The CDR3 protein is CASSLQQAANTGELFF. In DNA, the CDR3 is TGTGCCAGCAGCTTACAACAGGCCGCGAACACCGGGGAGCTGTTTTTT.

The V call is TRBV18, the J call TRBJ2-7, with TRBD2 matching over 10 bases. J lost 7 bases, V lost 4 bases, and 13 bases had no gene match. Germline assignment: CDR1 KGHSH and CDR2 LQKENI. CDR3 length: 16 residues. CDR3: CASSLKTPAGGGEQYF. Here the CDR3 DNA reads TGTGCCAGCTCACTCAAAACCCCAGCGGGAGGGGGAGAGCAGTACTTC.

This sequence joins TRBV5-1 and TRBJ2-3; TRBD2 matches at 10 bases. The trim removed 0 bases at V and 4 bases at J, leaving 8 bases unmatched. Per the germline V gene, CDR1 is SGHRS and CDR2 is YFSETQ. The CDR3 sequence is 17 residues long. The CDR3 region is CASSLDPSGSFADTQYF. CDR3 coding DNA: TGCGCCAGCAGCTTGGACCCTAGCGGGAGTTTCGCAGATACGCAGTATTTT. Together with reference TRBV5-1 and TRBJ2-3, the CDR3 gives the full variable domain: KAGVTQTPRYLIKTRGQQVTLSCSPISGHRSVSWYQQTPGQGLQFLFEYFSETQRNKGNFPGRFSGRQFSNSRSEMNVSTLELGDSALYLCASSLDPSGSFADTQYFGPGTRLTVL.

The chain has TRBV5-1 and TRBJ1-2; maybe TRBD1 (6 bases). The V and J ends lost 0 bases and 3 bases respectively, with 9 bases between them. This CDR3 contains 14 residues. Germline V lookup: CDR1 SGHRS, CDR2 YFSETQ. CDR3 nucleotide sequence: TGCGCCAGCAGCTTGGCCCCAGGGGACTATGGCTACACCTTC. It is translated as CASSLAPGDYGYTF.

The table lists this clone with a count of one. The chain employs TRBV10-3 and TRBJ1-2, with 11 bases fitting TRBD1. With 5 bases clipped from V and 7 bases from J, the junction kept 6 bases outside the gene matches. The CDR3 consists of 14 residues. The germline V gene has CDR1 ENHRY and CDR2 SYGVKD. CDR3 sequence: CAISRDRGTGGYTF. The CDR3 DNA sequence: TGTGCCATCAGTAGGGACAGGGGGACGGGTGGCTACACCTTC.

The chain carries TRBV28 and TRBJ1-2, with D perhaps TRBD1 (5 bases). Germline values: CDR1 MDHEN, CDR2 SYDVKM. V was cut by 10 bases and J by 0 bases, with 12 bases left in between. This CDR3 is 13 amino acids long. In DNA, the CDR3 is TGTGCCACGCAGACAGCTTCTAACTATGGCTACACCTTC. Translating gives CATQTASNYGYTF.

This sequence joins TRBV5-1 and TRBJ1-1; 7 bases are shared with TRBD1. J gave up 0 bases and V 5 bases, and 7 bases lay outside the gene matches. The CDR3 has 15 amino acids. Germline V gene sequence: CDR1 SGHRS, CDR2 YFSETQ. The CDR3 nucleotides are TGCGCCAGCAGTCGACAGGGTTGGGTGAACACTGAAGCTTTCTTT. Its protein product is CASSRQGWVNTEAFF.

This chain joins TRBV28 and TRBJ1-2, with D maybe TRBD1 (6 bases). Trimming stripped 2 bases from V and 5 bases from J, with 9 bases between. The CDR3 covers 13 residues. Germline V lookup: CDR1 MDHEN, CDR2 SYDVKM. As DNA, the CDR3 is TGTGCCAGCAGTTTAAACAGGGCTTATGGCTACACCTTC. Protein product: CASSLNRAYGYTF.

Only one count was recorded for this clone. The chain recombines TRBV27 with TRBJ1-2; D is unclear. Germline CDR1 reads MNHEY; CDR2 reads SMNVEV (reference sequence). Deletions cut 5 bases from V and 7 bases from J, with 20 bases between. This CDR3 spans 15 amino acids. The CDR3 loop reads CASSLEGISSGGYTF. CDR3 sequence (DNA): TGTGCCAGCAGTCTAGAGGGCATTTCCTCGGGTGGCTACACCTTC.

The chain uses TRBV29-1 and TRBJ2-3, with TRBD1 matching 11 bases. Germline lookup yields CDR1 SQVTM and CDR2 ANQGSEA. This CDR3 is 14 amino acids long. V gave up 7 bases and J gave up 5 bases; unmatched junction bases: 8. CDR3 residues: CSARSDRGRDTQYF. The CDR3 region has the DNA TGCAGCGCCCGGTCGGACAGGGGGCGAGATACGCAGTATTTT.

V is TRBV30 and J is TRBJ1-2; D gene uncertain. CDR1 GTSNPN and CDR2 SVGIG come from the germline V gene (reference sequence). With 1 base removed from V and 8 bases from J, the gap between germline ends came to 8 bases. The CDR3 runs to 11 residues. The CDR3 sequence: CAWSAEGGYTF. CDR3 nucleotides: TGTGCCTGGAGTGCCGAGGGAGGCTACACCTTC.

In its sample, this clone was seen once. This rearrangement joins TRBV5-1 to TRBJ2-2; no reliable D call. From germline, CDR1 is SGHRS and CDR2 YFSETQ. The CDR3 is made up of 16 amino acids. V dropped 0 bases and J dropped 4 bases, with 13 bases sitting between them. CDR3 sequence (DNA): TGCGCCAGCAGCTTGGCGGAAAATTCGCGCACCGGGGAGCTGTTTTTT. Amino acid sequence: CASSLAENSRTGELFF.

This rearrangement joins TRBV7-9 to TRBJ1-2; 7 bases align to TRBD1. CDR1 and CDR2 from the germline V gene are SEHNR and FQNEAQ (reference sequence). The trim removed 4 bases at V and 4 bases at J, leaving 6 bases unmatched. The CDR3 covers 14 residues. The CDR3 sequence is CASSSDRAGYGYTF. CDR3 sequence (DNA): TGTGCCAGCAGCTCTGACAGGGCGGGCTATGGCTACACCTTC.

The chain uses TRBV7-9 and TRBJ2-1; TRBD1 aligns across 7 bases. This CDR3 is built from 14 residues. Germline loops: CDR1 SEHNR, CDR2 FQNEAQ (reference sequence). V shed 1 base, J shed 9 bases, and the junction held 6 bases outside the gene matches. The CDR3 region has the DNA TGTGCCAGCAGCTTAGAAGGGACAGCCTCTGAGCAGTTCTTC. Protein sequence: CASSLEGTASEQFF.

This clone turned up a few times. The chain recombines TRBV28 with TRBJ1-5, with D possibly being TRBD1 (6 bases). There are 17 residues in the CDR3. Germline V CDR1 and CDR2: MDHEN, SYDVKM. V was cut by 7 bases and J by 0 bases, with 19 bases left in between. CDR3 nucleotide sequence: TGTGCCAGCAAGAAGCAGGGGTGGGGAAGTAGCAATCAGCCCCAGCATTTT. It yields the protein CASKKQGWGSSNQPQHF.

The chain couples TRBV11-2 to TRBJ2-3; D might be TRBD2 (5 bases). The germline CDR1 and CDR2 sequences are SGHAT and FQNNGV. V lost 6 bases to trimming and J lost 0 bases, with 13 bases between them. The CDR3 totals 15 residues. In nucleotides, the CDR3 is TGTGCCAGCAGATCCACGGGGTCTAGCACAGATACGCAGTATTTT. As protein: CASRSTGSSTDTQYF.